Presented here are 21 T cell receptor beta chains from one specimen sequenced in a study of CD8 T cells in cerebrospinal fluid in Alzheimer's disease (dated by TCRdb to 2020 to 2021). Libraries came from 10x single-cell sequencing. The instrument given in TCRdb is NextSeq 550. TCRdb reprocessed the reads, reporting each CDR3 protein sequence once and no DNA. This specimen's table enumerates roughly 790 distinct CDR3 sequences. The ten largest clones take up less than 15% of the sample. Material for sequencing was cerebrospinal fluid. The source of these receptors is a human donor with Parkinson's disease.

This clonotype registers large by frequency. The chain combines TRBV20-1 with TRBJ1-5. The CDR3 extends over 16 amino acids. Germline CDR1 reads DFQATT; CDR2 reads SNEGSKA (reference sequence). The CDR3 reads CSASVGRPRTNQPQHF.

This clonotype shows up as medium-sized by frequency. The chain uses TRBV20-1 and TRBJ2-3; without DNA, the TCRdb call of TRBD2 cannot be checked. Germline loops: CDR1 DFQATT, CDR2 SNEGSKA (reference sequence). The CDR3 has 17 amino acids. The CDR3 loop is CSARARGGLAGTDTQYF.

This clonotype counts as large (0.1 to 1%) by frequency. The J gene is TRBJ2-6, the V gene TRBV3-1; TCRdb's D call, TRBD1, is unchecked because there is no DNA. The CDR3 totals 13 residues. Looked up from germline, CDR1 is LGHDT and CDR2 is YNNKEL (reference sequence). CDR3 region: CASRWGPSDVLTF. Filled out from reference TRBV3-1 and TRBJ2-6, the complete variable domain reads DTAVSQTPKYLVTQMGNDKSIKCEQNLGHDTMYWYKQDSKKFLKIMFSYNNKELIINETVPNRFSPKSPDKAHLNLHINSLELGDSAVYFCASRWGPSDVLTFGAGSRLTVL.

Its frequency marks this clonotype as medium-sized. This chain joins TRBV28 and TRBJ1-1; TCRdb proposes TRBD1, but this gene call is untestable without DNA. The germline V gene has CDR1 MDHEN and CDR2 SYDVKM. The CDR3 contains 13 residues. The CDR3 reads CASSRDRVTEAFF.

Its frequency marks this clonotype as large. This chain joins TRBV20-1 and TRBJ1-1. The CDR3 loop spans 13 amino acids. The germline V gene has CDR1 DFQATT and CDR2 SNEGSKA (reference sequence). CDR3 sequence reads: CSASGSWDTEAFF.

This clonotype is identified as medium-sized from frequency. The chain links TRBV5-6 to TRBJ2-1; checking the TCRdb D call of TRBD1 is not possible without DNA. The germline CDR1 and CDR2 sequences are SGHDT and YYEEEE. The length of the CDR3 is 15 residues. The CDR3 sequence is CASSPGQGARYEQFF.

Measured by frequency, this clonotype is medium-sized. The V gene is TRBV13, the J gene TRBJ1-2. Germline lookup yields CDR1 PRHDT and CDR2 FYEKMQ (reference sequence). The CDR3 extends over 12 amino acids. The CDR3: CASSLEIYGYTF.

This clonotype counts as large by frequency. The chain links TRBV7-2 to TRBJ1-6; TCRdb selects TRBD1, and the lack of DNA leaves this call unchecked. CDR1 and CDR2 (germline): SGHTA, FQGNSA. CDR3 length equals 15 residues. CDR3 amino acids: CASSLDRGPSSPLHF.

According to its frequency, this clonotype is medium-sized. V and J are TRBV7-8 and TRBJ2-5. Germline-derived CDR1 and CDR2 are SGHVS and FQNEAQ. This CDR3 region has 13 residues. The CDR3 loop reads CASSLEEPVAQYF.

This clonotype ranks as medium-sized in terms of frequency. The rearrangement joins TRBV4-1 to TRBJ2-1. The germline CDR1 and CDR2 sequences are MGHRA and YSYEKL. The CDR3 is 14 residues long. The CDR3 sequence is CASSQDMRLNEQFF.

This clonotype is called large based on its frequency. This chain links TRBV5-6 with TRBJ2-5; there is no DNA to check the TCRdb D call of TRBD2. Germline CDR1 is SGHDT and CDR2 is YYEEEE. The CDR3 has 16 residues. The CDR3 region is CASSTYAGGTQETQYF.

This clonotype is labeled medium-sized (0.01 to 0.1%) based on frequency. The chain couples TRBV27 to TRBJ1-1; without DNA, the TCRdb call of TRBD1 cannot be checked. Per the germline V gene, CDR1 is MNHEY and CDR2 is SMNVEV (reference sequence). This CDR3 contains 14 residues. The CDR3 region is CASSYSTGNTEAFF.

This clonotype counts as large by frequency. This chain's CDR3 is CASSQDHVQGASSSYNSPLHF. The genes are TRBV4-2 and TRBJ1-6; no DNA is available, so the TRBD1 call from TCRdb remains unchecked. Germline CDR1 is LGHNA and CDR2 is YNFKEQ. The CDR3 has 21 amino acids.

This clonotype is deemed medium-sized by its frequency. The chain recombines TRBV7-9 with TRBJ1-2; lacking DNA, the TRBD1 call made by TCRdb goes unchecked. CDR1 is SEHNR, CDR2 FQNEAQ, per germline (reference sequence). The CDR3 consists of 15 residues. The CDR3 sequence is CASSPGGSLGYGYTF.

Judged by frequency, this clonotype is medium-sized. The J gene is TRBJ2-7, the V gene TRBV28. The CDR3 runs 12 residues. The V gene's germline CDR1 is MDHEN and CDR2 SYDVKM. Here the CDR3 reads CASSLSGYEQYF.

This clonotype is medium-sized by frequency. The gene calls are TRBV12-2 and TRBJ1-4; the TRBD1 assignment by TCRdb is unverifiable without DNA. TRBV12-2 is assigned pseudogene status. The CDR3 is 16 amino acids. This chain's CDR3 is CASRSVQGPPMKKLFF.

This clonotype ranks as large (0.1 to 1%) in terms of frequency. V gene TRBV7-2 combines with J gene TRBJ1-2; TCRdb designates TRBD1, a call that cannot be tested without DNA. The germline V gene has CDR1 SGHTA and CDR2 FQGNSA. This CDR3 has 14 residues. CDR3 in amino acids: CASSIGTTNYGYTF.

Judged by frequency, this clonotype is medium-sized. This rearrangement joins TRBV5-1 to TRBJ2-5; the D gene TCRdb calls, TRBD2, cannot be checked with no DNA. This CDR3 comprises 15 residues. Germline V CDR1 and CDR2: SGHRS, YFSETQ. The CDR3 is CASSLEGLGRETQYF.

This clonotype is identified as large from frequency. The V call is TRBV12-3 or TRBV12-4, the J call TRBJ2-2; TCRdb reports TRBD1, a call that lacks DNA to check it against. The CDR3 is made up of 14 amino acids. CDR3: CAGRQGANTGELFF.

By frequency, this clonotype registers large. The chain joins TRBV7-2 to TRBJ1-4; TCRdb lists TRBD1, though no DNA is available to test this call. The CDR3 totals 14 residues. The germline V gene has CDR1 SGHTA and CDR2 FQGNSA. This CDR3 reads CASSTGAGNEKLFF.

This clonotype is labeled large based on frequency. V is TRBV7-9 and J is TRBJ1-1; TCRdb's D call of TRBD1 is untestable without DNA. This CDR3 region has 16 residues. In germline, CDR1 is SEHNR, CDR2 FQNEAQ (reference sequence). Here the CDR3 reads CASSLDRVAMNTEAFF.